Listed below are T cell receptor beta chains from one sample, sequenced in a study of a mutant IDH1 vaccine in newly diagnosed glioma. Their antigens remain unidentified. Clones were sequenced by immunoSEQ multiplex PCR, and TCRdb holds only the in-frame ones, with some missing. The sample shows 45,000 to 60,000 clones, approximately 90% of them seen only once. The specimen comprised PBMCs, sampled from a glioma patient whose treatment included an IDH1 peptide vaccine. These receptor sequences come from a woman aged 40 to 50 with glioma. Both conserved end residues are part of each CDR3. Each record gives: V gene, D gene, clone size, J gene, CDR3 DNA, CDR3 protein. The D gene is left open where the match is weak. Clone size appears in some rows only: once, few, many, or a class for an expanded clone.

TRBV5-1	TRBD1	-	TRBJ1-2	TGCGCCAGCAGCTTGGCAACAGGGGACTATGGCTACACCTTC	CASSLATGDYGYTF
TRBV30	-	-	TRBJ2-5	TGTGCCTGGAGTGTGGGGGGATCGAGGACCCAGTACTTC	CAWSVGGSRTQYF
TRBV7-9	-	-	TRBJ2-2	TGTGCCAGCAGCTTACTTCAGTGGGAGCTGTTTTTT	CASSLLQWELFF
TRBV19	-	few	TRBJ1-1	TGTGCCAGTATCCCGGGGACTCTGAACACTGAAGCTTTCTTT	CASIPGTLNTEAFF
TRBV6-5	-	-	TRBJ1-1	TGTGCCAGCAGTTACTCCCAGATGGGATCGATCACTGAAGCTTTCTTT	CASSYSQMGSITEAFF
TRBV5-1	TRBD1	-	TRBJ2-7	TGCGCCAGCAGCTTGGGGACAGGGGGCTATGAGCAGTACTTC	CASSLGTGGYEQYF
TRBV28	-	-	TRBJ1-1	TGTGCCAGCAACTACCTCCCGGGAGGGCCCCGGACTGAAGCTTTCTTT	CASNYLPGGPRTEAFF
TRBV9	TRBD2	-	TRBJ2-3	TGTGCCAGCACTTCGGGAGGGCATATCACAGATACGCAGTATTTT	CASTSGGHITDTQYF
TRBV5-1	TRBD1	-	TRBJ2-3	TGCGCCAGCAGATTGACAGGGAGAACAGATACGCAGTATTTT	CASRLTGRTDTQYF
TRBV7-2	-	-	TRBJ2-5	TGTGCCAGCAGCTTAGAAGGGCCGGAGACCCAGTACTTC	CASSLEGPETQYF